One T cell receptor (beta chain) is described in this entry. These data originate in a study of cytomegalovirus exposure and HLA in healthy donors. This PCR relied on a set of 60 Vbeta primers and 13 Jbeta primers. Sequencing was performed with immunoSEQ multiplex PCR; in TCRdb, only in-frame clones are kept and a portion is missing. Found here are 110,000 or so clones, about 70% of them singletons; the top ten hold 12%. The sequencing sample was made of PBMCs. The sequence was collected from a woman in her 40s in good health and CMV-seropositive.

CDR3 nucleotides: TGTGCCTGCTCCACCGGGACAGGGTTTGAAAAACTGTTTTTT. Encoded protein: CACSTGTGFEKLFF. The chain carries TRBV30 and TRBJ1-4, with 9 bases fitting TRBD1. Germline values: CDR1 GTSNPN, CDR2 SVGIG (reference sequence). The V gene end was trimmed by 6 bases and the J gene end by 7 bases; junction bases not matched to a gene: 9. This CDR3 has 14 amino acids.